These T cell receptor beta chains were read from a single sample in a study of cytomegalovirus exposure and HLA in healthy donors. Data came from immunoSEQ multiplex PCR; TCRdb stores just in-frame clones and leaves some out. The data contain about 170,000 clones, 60% to 85% of them seen just once; the ten biggest clones take up around 3%. Sequenced: PBMCs. The receptors stem from a female donor in good health and CMV-seronegative. The CDR3 runs from the conserved cysteine through the conserved F or W. The order of the fields is clone size, J gene, V gene, D gene, CDR3 DNA, CDR3 protein. A D gene is named only where the DNA matches it firmly. Only part of the rows carry a size: once, few, many, or a class if the clone is expanded.

clone size: .; J gene: TRBJ1-6; V gene: TRBV7-6; D gene: .; CDR3 DNA: TGTGCCAGCAGCCGTAAATCTGTGGGGGCAAATTCACCCCTCCACTTT; CDR3 protein: CASSRKSVGANSPLHF
clone size: .; J gene: TRBJ1-6; V gene: TRBV14; D gene: .; CDR3 DNA: TGTGCCAGCAGCCAAGATTGGGCCCTATCATATAATTCACCCCTCCACTTT; CDR3 protein: CASSQDWALSYNSPLHF
clone size: .; J gene: TRBJ1-1; V gene: TRBV28; D gene: .; CDR3 DNA: TGTGCCAGCAGTTTAGGGCAGGGTGGGACTGAAGCTTTCTTT; CDR3 protein: CASSLGQGGTEAFF
clone size: .; J gene: TRBJ1-2; V gene: TRBV5-6; D gene: TRBD1; CDR3 DNA: TGTGCCAGCGGGGACAGCAACTATGGCTACACCTTC; CDR3 protein: CASGDSNYGYTF
clone size: .; J gene: TRBJ1-4; V gene: TRBV13; D gene: .; CDR3 DNA: TGTGCCAGCAGCTTAAGAGGGGGTGGTAATGAAAAACTGTTTTTT; CDR3 protein: CASSLRGGGNEKLFF
clone size: .; J gene: TRBJ2-3; V gene: TRBV6-5; D gene: .; CDR3 DNA: TGTGCCAGCAACCCTTTGGGCGCAGATACGCAGTATTTT; CDR3 protein: CASNPLGADTQYF
clone size: .; J gene: TRBJ2-5; V gene: TRBV27; D gene: .; CDR3 DNA: TGTGCCAGCAGTTCCCTCGCCAGGGCTCCCGAGACCCAGTACTTC; CDR3 protein: CASSSLARAPETQYF
clone size: .; J gene: TRBJ2-4; V gene: TRBV27; D gene: .; CDR3 DNA: TGTGCCAGCAGCTCCGGGAGTAAAAACATTCAGTACTTC; CDR3 protein: CASSSGSKNIQYF
clone size: .; J gene: TRBJ1-2; V gene: TRBV5-1; D gene: TRBD1; CDR3 DNA: TGCGCCAGCAGCTTGGTACAGGGGGCGCGAGGCTACACCTTC; CDR3 protein: CASSLVQGARGYTF
clone size: .; J gene: TRBJ2-7; V gene: TRBV11-2; D gene: TRBD2; CDR3 DNA: TGTGCCAGCAGCTTGGCTAGCGGGTTGTCCTACGAGCAGTACTTC; CDR3 protein: CASSLASGLSYEQYF
clone size: .; J gene: TRBJ1-5; V gene: TRBV5-1; D gene: TRBD1; CDR3 DNA: TGCGCCAGCAGCCCGGGGACAGGGAACAATCAGCCCCAGCATTTT; CDR3 protein: CASSPGTGNNQPQHF
clone size: .; J gene: TRBJ2-2; V gene: TRBV30; D gene: TRBD2; CDR3 DNA: TGTGCTCGGGATACTAGAAGGACTAGCGGGGGGAACACCGGGGAGCTGTTTTTT; CDR3 protein: CARDTRRTSGGNTGELFF
clone size: .; J gene: TRBJ1-4; V gene: TRBV28; D gene: .; CDR3 DNA: TGTGCCAGCAGATCCATGAAGCCTCGGGACACGATCTCCGATGAAAAACTGTTTTTT; CDR3 protein: CASRSMKPRDTISDEKLFF
clone size: .; J gene: TRBJ1-6; V gene: TRBV29-1; D gene: TRBD1; CDR3 DNA: TGCAGCGTTGGTGACAGGGCCTCACCCCTCCACTTT; CDR3 protein: CSVGDRASPLHF
clone size: .; J gene: TRBJ2-7; V gene: TRBV7-9; D gene: .; CDR3 DNA: TGTGCCAGCAGCCCCAGGGACATACCTGGCGAGCAGTACTTC; CDR3 protein: CASSPRDIPGEQYF
clone size: .; J gene: TRBJ1-1; V gene: TRBV6-5; D gene: .; CDR3 DNA: TGTGCCAGCAGTATCGGACAAACTGAAGCTTTCTTT; CDR3 protein: CASSIGQTEAFF
clone size: few; J gene: TRBJ1-2; V gene: TRBV23-1; D gene: TRBD1; CDR3 DNA: TGCGCCAGCAGTCAGCCGAAGCACAGGGGTCCCGTCTATGGCTACACCTTC; CDR3 protein: CASSQPKHRGPVYGYTF
clone size: .; J gene: TRBJ2-2; V gene: TRBV2; D gene: .; CDR3 DNA: TGTGCCAGCAGTCGGGCAGGGGCGATAAACACCGGGGAGCTGTTTTTT; CDR3 protein: CASSRAGAINTGELFF
clone size: .; J gene: TRBJ1-5; V gene: TRBV30; D gene: TRBD1; CDR3 DNA: TGTGCCTGGAACAGGGGGCCCAATCAGCCCCAGCATTTT; CDR3 protein: CAWNRGPNQPQHF
clone size: .; J gene: TRBJ1-1; V gene: TRBV5-1; D gene: .; CDR3 DNA: TGCGCCAGCAGCTTCGAGGTAAATACTGAAGCTTTCTTT; CDR3 protein: CASSFEVNTEAFF
clone size: .; J gene: TRBJ2-7; V gene: TRBV7-9; D gene: TRBD1; CDR3 DNA: TGTGCCAGCAGCTGGACAGGGATGTACGAGCAGTACTTC; CDR3 protein: CASSWTGMYEQYF
clone size: .; J gene: TRBJ1-1; V gene: TRBV9; D gene: TRBD1; CDR3 DNA: TGTGCCAGCAGCGGGCAGGGGGCTGGCACTGAAGCTTTCTTT; CDR3 protein: CASSGQGAGTEAFF
clone size: few; J gene: TRBJ2-1; V gene: TRBV6-5; D gene: TRBD2; CDR3 DNA: TGTGCCAGCAGTTACGGGCTAGCGGGGGGAAATGAGCAGTTCTTC; CDR3 protein: CASSYGLAGGNEQFF
clone size: .; J gene: TRBJ2-3; V gene: TRBV4-1; D gene: TRBD1; CDR3 DNA: TGCGCCAGCAGCCTTCAACCGATACAGGGGCCGACAGATACGCAGTATTTT; CDR3 protein: CASSLQPIQGPTDTQYF
clone size: .; J gene: TRBJ2-1; V gene: TRBV5-1; D gene: .; CDR3 DNA: TGCGCCAGCACCTTGGAGGCGGCTACCTACAATGAGCAGTTCTTC; CDR3 protein: CASTLEAATYNEQFF
clone size: .; J gene: TRBJ2-7; V gene: TRBV7-9; D gene: TRBD1; CDR3 DNA: TGTGCCAGCAGCAAAGGGACAGGGGAAACCTACGAGCAGTACTTC; CDR3 protein: CASSKGTGETYEQYF
clone size: .; J gene: TRBJ2-5; V gene: TRBV28; D gene: .; CDR3 DNA: TGTGCCAGCAGTTTAGGAGGGGTGGGAGAGACCCAGTACTTC; CDR3 protein: CASSLGGVGETQYF
clone size: few; J gene: TRBJ2-1; V gene: TRBV19; D gene: .; CDR3 DNA: TGTGCCAGTAGTATGGGGCTTGAGCAGTTCTTC; CDR3 protein: CASSMGLEQFF
clone size: .; J gene: TRBJ2-1; V gene: TRBV14; D gene: TRBD2; CDR3 DNA: TGTGCCAGCAGCCTAAACCGAATCCTAGCGGGAGGTTATGAGCAGTTCTTC; CDR3 protein: CASSLNRILAGGYEQFF
clone size: .; J gene: TRBJ1-1; V gene: TRBV11-3; D gene: TRBD1; CDR3 DNA: TGTGCCAGCAGCTTCGGGACAGGGTCTGAAGCTTTCTTT; CDR3 protein: CASSFGTGSEAFF
clone size: .; J gene: TRBJ1-5; V gene: TRBV2; D gene: TRBD1; CDR3 DNA: TGTGCCAGCAGGGGGACAGCTAATCAGCCCCAGCATTTT; CDR3 protein: CASRGTANQPQHF
clone size: .; J gene: TRBJ1-6; V gene: TRBV30; D gene: TRBD1; CDR3 DNA: TGTGCCTGCGACAGGGTGACGAATTCACCCCTCCACTTT; CDR3 protein: CACDRVTNSPLHF
clone size: few; J gene: TRBJ2-3; V gene: TRBV7-6; D gene: TRBD1; CDR3 DNA: TGTGCCAGCAGCCGGGACAGTCGTACTAGCACAGATACGCAGTATTTT; CDR3 protein: CASSRDSRTSTDTQYF
clone size: few; J gene: TRBJ2-7; V gene: TRBV5-1; D gene: TRBD2; CDR3 DNA: TGCGCCAGCAGCGCAGGGACTAGTTCCAACGAGCAGTACTTC; CDR3 protein: CASSAGTSSNEQYF
clone size: .; J gene: TRBJ1-1; V gene: TRBV7-2; D gene: .; CDR3 DNA: TGTGCCAGCAGCTTAGGACATCTAAAAACTGAAGCTTTCTTT; CDR3 protein: CASSLGHLKTEAFF
clone size: .; J gene: TRBJ1-1; V gene: TRBV5-1; D gene: TRBD1; CDR3 DNA: TGCGCCAGCTCTATAGACAGGGCCGCCACTGAAGCTTTCTTT; CDR3 protein: CASSIDRAATEAFF
clone size: .; J gene: TRBJ2-7; V gene: TRBV7-9; D gene: TRBD2; CDR3 DNA: TGTGCCAGCAGCTTAGGGACTAGGGATCTGGGGCAGTACTTC; CDR3 protein: CASSLGTRDLGQYF
clone size: .; J gene: TRBJ2-7; V gene: TRBV7-9; D gene: TRBD1; CDR3 DNA: TGTGCCAGCAGCTTAAGATCCTTGGGACAGGGCTACTACGAGCAGTACTTC; CDR3 protein: CASSLRSLGQGYYEQYF
clone size: once; J gene: TRBJ2-7; V gene: TRBV6-5; D gene: TRBD1; CDR3 DNA: TGTGCCAGCAGTTACTCCGGGACAGATAACTACGAGCAGTACTTC; CDR3 protein: CASSYSGTDNYEQYF
clone size: .; J gene: TRBJ2-1; V gene: TRBV7-9; D gene: .; CDR3 DNA: TGTGCCAGCACCCCCCCCGGGTCCCGGTACAATGAGCAGTTCTTC; CDR3 protein: CASTPPGSRYNEQFF
clone size: .; J gene: TRBJ1-1; V gene: TRBV13; D gene: .; CDR3 DNA: TGTGCCAGCAGCTTAGTTACAGCCTACACTGAAGCTTTCTTT; CDR3 protein: CASSLVTAYTEAFF
clone size: once; J gene: TRBJ2-7; V gene: TRBV29-1; D gene: .; CDR3 DNA: TGCAGCGTTGAAGAGGAGACAGGCCTCTCCTACGAGCAGTACTTC; CDR3 protein: CSVEEETGLSYEQYF
clone size: few; J gene: TRBJ1-4; V gene: TRBV2; D gene: TRBD1; CDR3 DNA: TGTGCCAGCAGTGAGAGGCAGGGGGAAGTGGAAAAACTGTTTTTT; CDR3 protein: CASSERQGEVEKLFF
clone size: .; J gene: TRBJ2-7; V gene: TRBV9; D gene: .; CDR3 DNA: TGTGCCAGCAGCGTAGGGGTAGGGAGCCTCTCCTACGAGCAGTACTTC; CDR3 protein: CASSVGVGSLSYEQYF
clone size: .; J gene: TRBJ2-2; V gene: TRBV29-1; D gene: TRBD1; CDR3 DNA: TGCAGCGTACCGGGACAGGGGGGGCCCGGGGAGCTGTTTTTT; CDR3 protein: CSVPGQGGPGELFF
clone size: few; J gene: TRBJ1-3; V gene: TRBV19; D gene: .; CDR3 DNA: TGTGCCAGTAGTCCACGAATTAACAGGGCTGGAAACACCATATATTTT; CDR3 protein: CASSPRINRAGNTIYF
clone size: .; J gene: TRBJ2-3; V gene: TRBV4-1; D gene: TRBD1; CDR3 DNA: TGCGCCAGCAGCCAGGGGCCAGGGGGAGCGACAGATACGCAGTATTTT; CDR3 protein: CASSQGPGGATDTQYF
clone size: .; J gene: TRBJ2-7; V gene: TRBV4-1; D gene: TRBD2; CDR3 DNA: TGCGCCAGCAGCCAGCTACTAGCGGGGGACTACGAGCAGTACTTC; CDR3 protein: CASSQLLAGDYEQYF
clone size: once; J gene: TRBJ1-5; V gene: TRBV2; D gene: .; CDR3 DNA: TGTGCCAGCAGGATAACCGACAGGAACAGCAATCAGCCCCAGCATTTT; CDR3 protein: CASRITDRNSNQPQHF
clone size: .; J gene: TRBJ2-1; V gene: TRBV7-3; D gene: TRBD2; CDR3 DNA: TGTGCCAGCAGCTTAAACGGCGGGGGGAATATTAATGAGCAGTTCTTC; CDR3 protein: CASSLNGGGNINEQFF
clone size: .; J gene: TRBJ2-7; V gene: TRBV29-1; D gene: TRBD1; CDR3 DNA: TGCAGCGTTGGGTACCCGACAGGGATGGGCGAGCAGTACTTC; CDR3 protein: CSVGYPTGMGEQYF